This T cell receptor (beta chain) was documented in a study of PD-1 blockade in classical Hodgkin lymphoma. V was pared by 4 bases and J by 0 bases, with 13 bases between. This CDR3 has 16 residues. CDR1 LNHDA and CDR2 SQIVND come from the germline V gene (reference sequence). All patients relapsed after autologous stem cell transplantation, and brentuximab vedotin exposure varied. The protocol was immunoSEQ multiplex PCR, while the TCRdb copy is restricted to in-frame clones and leaves out a portion. The repertoire holds more than 10,000 clones, with 70% to 80% as singletons. The V call is TRBV19, the J call TRBJ2-1; D may be TRBD1 or TRBD2 (5 bases each). The receptor comes from a human donor with classical Hodgkin lymphoma. The sequences come from peripheral blood mononuclear cells (PBMCs), collected at baseline. The CDR3, as DNA: TGTGCCAGTAGTAACGGGGCTAGGCTCTCCTACAATGAGCAGTTCTTC. It encodes CASSNGARLSYNEQFF.